These 17 T cell receptor beta chains came from one sample sequenced in a study of blood T cell repertoires in COVID-19. Here immunoSEQ multiplex PCR was the method, and the copy in TCRdb shows in-frame clones only, minus some. This table holds approximately 200,000 clones, just over 85% found once. Sequencing was done on a sample of peripheral blood. These receptors originate from a man aged 45-60 years with acute or convalescent COVID-19.

V and J are TRBV5-1 and TRBJ1-1; a possible D gene is TRBD1 (6 bases). From germline, CDR1 is SGHRS and CDR2 YFSETQ. The ends were cut back, 3 bases at V and 4 bases at J, with 13 bases in the middle. CDR3 length equals 14 residues. This CDR3 reads CASSSTGLGTEAFF. The CDR3 region has the DNA TGCGCCAGCAGCTCAACAGGGCTGGGCACTGAAGCTTTCTTT.

The J gene is TRBJ1-2, the V gene TRBV2; 8 nucleotides match TRBD1. Trimming at V came to 6 bases and at J to 1 base, leaving 7 bases not matched to a gene. Looked up from germline, CDR1 is SNHLY and CDR2 is FYNNEI. This CDR3 region has 15 residues. The CDR3 is CASSGQGGGNYGYTF. CDR3 nucleotide sequence: TGTGCCAGCAGCGGACAGGGAGGGGGTAACTATGGCTACACCTTC.

This clone has just one count. This chain connects TRBV11-2 to TRBJ2-7, with D maybe TRBD1 (6 bases). V shed 3 bases and J shed 2 bases, with 14 bases lying between them. Looked up from germline, CDR1 is SGHAT and CDR2 is FQNNGV. The CDR3 has 15 residues. The CDR3 sequence: CASSFKTGLTYEQYF. CDR3 DNA: TGTGCCAGCAGCTTCAAGACAGGTCTTACCTACGAGCAGTACTTC.

J is TRBJ2-3 and V is TRBV10-1; possible D gene TRBD1, 5 bases. Trimming pared 3 bases from V and 6 bases from J, leaving 13 bases between. Germline V gene lookup returns CDR1 WNHNN and CDR2 SYGVQD (reference sequence). The CDR3 loop spans 14 amino acids. The CDR3 DNA follows: TGCGCCAGCAGTGATGGGGCAGGGCCGGATACGCAGTATTTT. This translates into CASSDGAGPDTQYF.

The chain combines TRBV9 with TRBJ2-1; 7 bases are a match to TRBD1. Trimming removed 2 bases from V and 4 bases from J; junction bases left unmatched: 3. Germline V gene sequence: CDR1 SGDLS, CDR2 YYNGEE. This CDR3 has 14 residues. The CDR3 reads CASSVGQKYNEQFF. CDR3 coding DNA: TGTGCCAGCAGCGTGGGACAGAAGTACAATGAGCAGTTCTTC.

The gene calls are TRBV5-1 and TRBJ2-7; possibly TRBD1 for D (6 bases). V was clipped by 0 bases and J by 0 bases, with 13 bases between them. CDR3 length equals 16 residues. Germline V gene data show CDR1 as SGHRS and CDR2 as YFSETQ. The CDR3 coding sequence is TGCGCCAGCAGCTTGGGCTTGGGGGCGGACTCCTACGAGCAGTACTTC. Amino acid sequence: CASSLGLGADSYEQYF.

V usage is TRBV19 and J usage is TRBJ1-2; D is unclear. Per germline, CDR1 LNHDA and CDR2 SQIVND (reference sequence). V was shortened by 3 bases and J by 1 base, with 12 bases between the two germline ends. This CDR3 region has 15 residues. CDR3 nucleotides: TGTGCCAGTAGTATCCCCACGGTATATAACTATGGCTACACCTTC. It encodes CASSIPTVYNYGYTF.

The sample holds one count of this clone. This chain links TRBV10-3 with TRBJ2-7, with D maybe TRBD2 (6 bases). Deletions cut 0 bases from V and 2 bases from J, with 11 bases between. This CDR3 is built from 15 residues. Germline CDR1 ENHRY, CDR2 SYGVKD. DNA of the CDR3: TGTGCCATCAGTGAGTCGGGGTCGGGGGCCTACGAGCAGTACTTC. Protein sequence: CAISESGSGAYEQYF.

V and J are TRBV3-1 (or the pseudogene TRBV3-2) and TRBJ2-1, with 8 bases that match TRBD1. This CDR3 is built from 12 residues. J lost 14 bases, V lost 5 bases, and 8 bases had no gene match. From germline, CDR1 is LGHDT and CDR2 YNNKEL (reference sequence). The CDR3 region has the DNA TGTGCCAGCAGCAAAAACAGGGGGTCGAAGTTCTTC. The encoded protein is CASSKNRGSKFF.

J is TRBJ2-1 and V is TRBV15; D perhaps matches TRBD2 (6 bases). The CDR3 length is 16 residues. The ends were cut back, 1 base at V and 4 bases at J, with 14 bases in the middle. CDR1 and CDR2 (germline): LNHNV, YYDKDF (reference sequence). The CDR3 here is CATSRGTGTLYNEQFF. The CDR3 DNA is TGTGCCACCAGCAGAGGAACCGGGACTTTGTACAATGAGCAGTTCTTC.

This chain uses TRBV30 with TRBJ1-1; 9 bases fit TRBD1. The CDR3 consists of 15 residues. Germline CDR1 reads GTSNPN; CDR2 reads SVGIG (reference sequence). Trimming cost V 4 bases and J 4 bases; bases outside gene matches: 10. The CDR3 region is CAWKGQGFGGTEAFF. The CDR3, as DNA: TGTGCCTGGAAAGGACAGGGGTTCGGTGGCACTGAAGCTTTCTTT.

CDR3 in DNA: TGTGCCAGTAGTATAGAGACAGGGTCTGTACATGAGCAGTACTTC. Translation gives CASSIETGSVHEQYF. V usage is TRBV19 and J usage is TRBJ2-7, with 7 bases identical to TRBD1. Germline CDR1 is LNHDA and CDR2 is SQIVND (reference sequence). V was clipped by 0 bases and J by 7 bases; unmatched bases: 9. There are 15 residues in the CDR3.

The chain combines TRBV5-5 with TRBJ1-3, with 12 bases aligning to TRBD1. Germline V gene lookup returns CDR1 SGHKS and CDR2 YYEKEE (reference sequence). This CDR3 is built from 18 residues. The junction had 10 bases not matched to a gene; V was cut back by 2 bases and J by 4 bases. As DNA, the CDR3 is TGTGCCAGCAGCTTTCCGTCCGGGACAGGGGGCTCCGGAAACACCATATATTTT. Translating it yields CASSFPSGTGGSGNTIYF. Complete variable domain (other parts from reference TRBV5-5 and TRBJ1-3): DAGVTQSPTHLIKTRGQQVTLRCSPISGHKSVSWYQQVLGQGPQFIFQYYEKEERGRGNFPDRFSARQFPNYSSELNVNALLLGDSALYLCASSFPSGTGGSGNTIYFGEGSWLTVV.

The rearrangement joins TRBV9 to TRBJ1-3, with 7 bases lining up with TRBD1. The length of the CDR3 is 14 residues. Losses at the gene ends were 3 bases for V and 0 bases for J; bases not matched to a gene: 0. Germline values: CDR1 SGDLS, CDR2 YYNGEE. CDR3: CASSAGGSGNTIYF. DNA of the CDR3: TGTGCCAGCAGCGCAGGGGGCTCTGGAAACACCATATATTTT. Using reference TRBV9 and TRBJ1-3 for the parts outside the CDR3, the full variable domain is DSGVTQTPKHLITATGQRVTLRCSPRSGDLSVYWYQQSLDQGLQFLIQYYNGEERAKGNILERFSAQQFPDLHSELNLSSLELGDSALYFCASSAGGSGNTIYFGEGSWLTVV.

The chain links TRBV5-6 to TRBJ2-3, with 9 bases lining up with TRBD2. Germline V gives CDR1 SGHDT, CDR2 YYEEEE. J was trimmed by 2 bases and V by 0 bases; bases with no gene match: 4. The CDR3 consists of 16 residues. The CDR3 sequence: CASSLGASGDTDTQYF. The CDR3 nucleotides are TGTGCCAGCAGCTTGGGGGCTAGCGGGGACACAGATACGCAGTATTTT.

The CDR3 reads CASSLRDSPLHF. CDR3 in DNA: TGTGCCAGCTCACTACGGGATTCACCCCTCCACTTT. The chain joins TRBV18 to TRBJ1-6; D is ambiguous. V was shortened by 4 bases and J by 8 bases, with 6 bases between the two germline ends. CDR1 is KGHSH and CDR2 is LQKENI in the germline V gene. CDR3 length equals 12 residues. Variable domain in full (rest from reference TRBV18 and TRBJ1-6): NAGVMQNPRHLVRRRGQEARLRCSPMKGHSHVYWYRQLPEEGLKFMVYLQKENIIDESGMPKERFSAEFPKEGPSILRIQQVVRGDSAAYFCASSLRDSPLHFGNGTRLTVT.

J is TRBJ1-5 and V is TRBV19; tentatively, D is TRBD1 (5 bases). CDR3 length: 16 amino acids. CDR1 LNHDA and CDR2 SQIVND come from the germline V gene (reference sequence). The germline V and J ends were trimmed by 6 bases and 2 bases, with 17 bases remaining between them. The CDR3 loop is CASSLFGGSGNQPQHF. As DNA, the CDR3 is TGTGCCAGTAGCTTATTTGGGGGGAGCGGCAATCAGCCCCAGCATTTT.